This is a list of T cell receptor beta chains from one sample in a study of T-cell memory formation after mild COVID-19. TCRdb fed the 5' RACE reads into MiXCR, producing one record per CDR3 protein. The table records about 450,000 distinct CDR3 sequences, under 25% of them present only once. Sequenced material: PBMCs or a T cell subset sorted from them (not recorded which). The source of these receptors is an adult woman who had mild COVID-19 (a few samples of this study predate the infection). Cell type and time point are not known. The CDR3 runs from the conserved cysteine through the conserved F or W. D genes are given only for firm matches. Clone size is not always given. Where it is, it says once, few, many or a class for expanded clones.

CDR3aa: CASSSPGWAEAFF
CDR3nt: TGTGCCAGCAGTTCCCCGGGGTGGGCTGAAGCTTTCTTT
j_gene: TRBJ1-1
abundance: NA
d_gene: NA
v_gene: TRBV7-2

CDR3aa: CASSQDFRVQTEAFF
CDR3nt: TGTGCCAGCAGCCAAGATTTTAGGGTGCAAACTGAAGCTTTCTTT
j_gene: TRBJ1-1
abundance: many
d_gene: NA
v_gene: TRBV4-2

CDR3aa: CASSPPRASGSYIQYF
CDR3nt: TGTGCCAGCAGCCCCCCCAGGGCTAGCGGGAGTTACATTCAGTACTTC
j_gene: TRBJ2-4
abundance: NA
d_gene: TRBD2
v_gene: TRBV7-8

CDR3aa: CASSSTTGPGIETQYF
CDR3nt: TGTGCCAGCAGCTCTACTACCGGACCGGGCATCGAGACCCAGTACTTC
j_gene: TRBJ2-5
abundance: NA
d_gene: NA
v_gene: TRBV7-6

CDR3aa: CASSYGIVNYGYTF
CDR3nt: TGTGCCAGCAGTTACGGGATCGTGAACTATGGCTACACCTTC
j_gene: TRBJ1-2
abundance: NA
d_gene: NA
v_gene: TRBV6-2/TRBV6-3

CDR3aa: CASSDSAGSTADTQYF
CDR3nt: TGTGCCAGCAGTGACTCAGCAGGGTCAACAGCAGATACGCAGTATTTT
j_gene: TRBJ2-3
abundance: NA
d_gene: NA
v_gene: TRBV6-4

CDR3aa: CATSVTTEAAHNEQFF
CDR3nt: TGTGCCACCAGTGTCACGACTGAGGCCGCACACAATGAGCAGTTCTTC
j_gene: TRBJ2-1
abundance: few
d_gene: NA
v_gene: TRBV24-1

CDR3aa: CASSPGRREGARVGATGELFF
CDR3nt: TGCGCCAGCAGCCCTGGTCGAAGAGAAGGGGCCAGGGTTGGGGCCACCGGGGAGCTGTTTTTT
j_gene: TRBJ2-2
abundance: few
d_gene: NA
v_gene: TRBV5-1

CDR3aa: CASSQPSVTSLGEQFF
CDR3nt: TGTGCCAGCAGCCAGCCCTCCGTGACTAGCCTAGGCGAGCAGTTCTTC
j_gene: TRBJ2-1
abundance: NA
d_gene: TRBD2
v_gene: TRBV3-1

CDR3aa: CASSLDPGGSGNTIYF
CDR3nt: TGCGCCAGCAGCTTGGATCCAGGAGGATCTGGAAACACCATATATTTT
j_gene: TRBJ1-3
abundance: NA
d_gene: NA
v_gene: TRBV5-1

CDR3aa: CASAWESSYNEQFF
CDR3nt: TGCGCCAGCGCCTGGGAGAGCTCCTACAATGAGCAGTTCTTC
j_gene: TRBJ2-1
abundance: NA
d_gene: NA
v_gene: TRBV23-1

CDR3aa: CATSDPGLSRGSYNEQFF
CDR3nt: TGTGCCACCAGTGACCCCGGACTTAGTAGGGGCTCCTACAATGAGCAGTTCTTC
j_gene: TRBJ2-1
abundance: few
d_gene: NA
v_gene: TRBV24-1

CDR3aa: CASSDGQGGTEAFF
CDR3nt: TGTGCCAGCAGTGATGGACAGGGAGGTACTGAAGCTTTCTTT
j_gene: TRBJ1-1
abundance: few
d_gene: TRBD1
v_gene: TRBV2

CDR3aa: CATSDSRDEQFF
CDR3nt: TGTGCCACCAGTGATTCAAGGGATGAGCAGTTCTTC
j_gene: TRBJ2-1
abundance: NA
d_gene: NA
v_gene: TRBV24-1

CDR3aa: CASSVDGYNTEAFF
CDR3nt: TGCGCCAGCAGCGTGGACGGATATAACACTGAAGCTTTCTTT
j_gene: TRBJ1-1
abundance: many
d_gene: NA
v_gene: TRBV5-1

CDR3aa: CASSQDFGAAAFF
CDR3nt: TGCGCCAGCAGCCAAGATTTCGGGGCCGCAGCTTTCTTT
j_gene: TRBJ1-1
abundance: NA
d_gene: NA
v_gene: TRBV4-3

CDR3aa: CASSVPTSGRFSSYNEQFF
CDR3nt: TGCGCCAGCAGTGTCCCGACTAGCGGGAGGTTTAGCTCCTACAATGAGCAGTTCTTC
j_gene: TRBJ2-1
abundance: NA
d_gene: TRBD2
v_gene: TRBV10-1

CDR3aa: CASSPTPTGVARSGYTF
CDR3nt: TGTGCCAGCAGCCCCACCCCGACAGGGGTGGCCCGGTCTGGCTACACCTTC
j_gene: TRBJ1-2
abundance: few
d_gene: TRBD1
v_gene: TRBV6-5

CDR3aa: CASSPTIGRGEQFF
CDR3nt: TGTGCCAGCAGTCCTACCATAGGGCGCGGGGAGCAGTTCTTC
j_gene: TRBJ2-1
abundance: few
d_gene: NA
v_gene: TRBV6-5

CDR3aa: CASSQSPGRTEAFF
CDR3nt: TGTGCCAGCAGCCAATCCCCGGGTCGCACTGAAGCTTTCTTT
j_gene: TRBJ1-1
abundance: NA
d_gene: NA
v_gene: TRBV3-1

CDR3aa: CASSLAGDLNTGELFF
CDR3nt: TGTGCCAGCAGCTTAGCCGGGGACCTGAACACCGGGGAGCTGTTTTTT
j_gene: TRBJ2-2
abundance: few
d_gene: NA
v_gene: TRBV7-2

CDR3aa: CASSLSPSGAETQYF
CDR3nt: TGCGCCAGCAGCTTGTCTCCTAGCGGGGCGGAGACCCAGTACTTC
j_gene: TRBJ2-5
abundance: NA
d_gene: TRBD2
v_gene: TRBV5-1

CDR3aa: CASSLRWNLDRPGNSPLHF
CDR3nt: TGTGCCAGCAGTTTACGGTGGAATTTGGACAGGCCGGGTAATTCACCCCTCCACTTT
j_gene: TRBJ1-6
abundance: NA
d_gene: TRBD1
v_gene: TRBV27

CDR3aa: CSAPPDRFSSREGYTF
CDR3nt: TGCAGTGCCCCACCGGACAGATTCAGCAGTCGGGAGGGCTACACCTTC
j_gene: TRBJ1-2
abundance: NA
d_gene: NA
v_gene: TRBV20-1

CDR3aa: CASSPPFRESTDTQYF
CDR3nt: TGTGCCAGCAGCCCCCCCTTTCGGGAGAGCACAGATACGCAGTATTTT
j_gene: TRBJ2-3
abundance: NA
d_gene: NA
v_gene: TRBV7-9

CDR3aa: CARRQLNTEAFF
CDR3nt: TGTGCCAGGAGACAGCTGAACACTGAAGCTTTCTTT
j_gene: TRBJ1-1
abundance: few
d_gene: NA
v_gene: TRBV6-5

CDR3aa: CASSLARGLANGIQYF
CDR3nt: TGTGCCAGCAGCTTAGCCCGAGGACTAGCCAATGGCATTCAGTACTTC
j_gene: TRBJ2-4
abundance: NA
d_gene: TRBD2
v_gene: TRBV7-8

CDR3aa: CASRRGTNEQFF
CDR3nt: TGTGCCAGCAGGCGGGGAACCAATGAGCAGTTCTTC
j_gene: TRBJ2-1
abundance: few
d_gene: NA
v_gene: TRBV12-3/TRBV12-4

CDR3aa: CASEDLVQGNYGYTF
CDR3nt: TGTGCCAGCGAAGACCTTGTACAGGGGAACTATGGCTACACCTTC
j_gene: TRBJ1-2
abundance: NA
d_gene: TRBD1
v_gene: TRBV9

CDR3aa: CASSFLAGGPTGELFF
CDR3nt: TGTGCCAGCAGTTTCCTAGCGGGGGGGCCCACCGGGGAGCTGTTTTTT
j_gene: TRBJ2-2
abundance: few
d_gene: TRBD2
v_gene: TRBV12-3/TRBV12-4

CDR3aa: CASSQVGDGYEQYF
CDR3nt: TGCGCCAGCAGCCAAGTAGGGGATGGCTACGAGCAGTACTTC
j_gene: TRBJ2-7
abundance: NA
d_gene: NA
v_gene: TRBV4-3

CDR3aa: CASSLGWGSVKNQPQHF
CDR3nt: TGTGCCAGCAGCTTGGGTTGGGGGTCGGTAAAAAATCAGCCCCAGCATTTT
j_gene: TRBJ1-5
abundance: NA
d_gene: NA
v_gene: TRBV5-6

CDR3aa: CATLPRGPLNTEAFF
CDR3nt: TGTGCCACCCTTCCGCGGGGTCCTCTAAACACTGAAGCTTTCTTT
j_gene: TRBJ1-1
abundance: once
d_gene: NA
v_gene: TRBV7-2

CDR3aa: CASSLGLVETQYF
CDR3nt: TGTGCCAGCAGCTTAGGTTTGGTGGAGACCCAGTACTTC
j_gene: TRBJ2-5
abundance: medium-sized
d_gene: NA
v_gene: TRBV7-2

CDR3aa: CASSGRTSGGGLWETQYF
CDR3nt: TGTGCCAGCAGCGGACGGACTAGCGGGGGGGGATTATGGGAGACCCAGTACTTC
j_gene: TRBJ2-5
abundance: NA
d_gene: TRBD2
v_gene: TRBV7-6

CDR3aa: CATSEGSGGARNEQFF
CDR3nt: TGTGCCACCAGTGAGGGTAGCGGGGGGGCCAGAAATGAGCAGTTCTTC
j_gene: TRBJ2-1
abundance: many
d_gene: TRBD2
v_gene: TRBV24-1

CDR3aa: CAISATGISKLFF
CDR3nt: TGTGCCATCAGTGCCACAGGGATTTCGAAACTGTTTTTT
j_gene: TRBJ1-4
abundance: NA
d_gene: NA
v_gene: TRBV10-3

CDR3aa: CATSDHHTLSEQFF
CDR3nt: TGTGCCACCAGTGACCACCATACCTTAAGTGAGCAGTTCTTC
j_gene: TRBJ2-1
abundance: NA
d_gene: NA
v_gene: TRBV24-1

CDR3aa: CASSLGVPGGIEGTDTQYF
CDR3nt: TGTGCCAGCAGCTTAGGGGTCCCCGGGGGGATCGAGGGGACAGATACGCAGTATTTT
j_gene: TRBJ2-3
abundance: NA
d_gene: TRBD2
v_gene: TRBV7-6

CDR3aa: CASSEWWDRNEQFF
CDR3nt: TGTGCCAGCAGTGAATGGTGGGACAGAAATGAGCAGTTCTTC
j_gene: TRBJ2-1
abundance: NA
d_gene: TRBD1
v_gene: TRBV2

CDR3aa: CASSYSWDRGTGELFF
CDR3nt: TGTGCCAGCAGTTACTCGTGGGACAGGGGTACCGGGGAGCTGTTTTTT
j_gene: TRBJ2-2
abundance: NA
d_gene: TRBD1
v_gene: TRBV6-5

CDR3aa: CASSGGQTSTDTQYF
CDR3nt: TGCGCCAGCAGCGGGGGACAGACCTCCACAGATACGCAGTATTTT
j_gene: TRBJ2-3
abundance: NA
d_gene: TRBD1
v_gene: TRBV5-1

CDR3aa: CASSFSYAGAGDTQYF
CDR3nt: TGTGCCAGCAGCTTCTCTTATGCGGGAGCAGGAGATACGCAGTATTTT
j_gene: TRBJ2-3
abundance: few
d_gene: TRBD2
v_gene: TRBV7-9

CDR3aa: CASSPGAAGELFF
CDR3nt: TGTGCCAGCAGTCCGGGGGCCGCGGGGGAGCTGTTTTTT
j_gene: TRBJ2-2
abundance: NA
d_gene: NA
v_gene: TRBV27

CDR3aa: CASSSRQGPETQYF
CDR3nt: TGTGCCAGCAGCTCCCGACAGGGGCCCGAGACCCAGTACTTC
j_gene: TRBJ2-5
abundance: few
d_gene: TRBD1
v_gene: TRBV7-2

CDR3aa: CASSRTNEAFF
CDR3nt: TGTGCCAGCAGCCGGACAAATGAAGCTTTCTTT
j_gene: TRBJ1-1
abundance: NA
d_gene: NA
v_gene: TRBV2

CDR3aa: CSARDGWVSSYNEQFF
CDR3nt: TGCAGTGCTAGAGATGGGTGGGTTAGCTCCTACAATGAGCAGTTCTTC
j_gene: TRBJ2-1
abundance: few
d_gene: NA
v_gene: TRBV20-1

CDR3aa: CASSLVGPGYEQYF
CDR3nt: TGTGCCAGCAGCTTAGTGGGGCCCGGGTACGAGCAGTACTTC
j_gene: TRBJ2-7
abundance: NA
d_gene: NA
v_gene: TRBV7-9

CDR3aa: CASRPGIGTNGNTEAFF
CDR3nt: TGCGCCAGCAGACCCGGTATAGGGACCAATGGGAACACTGAAGCTTTCTTT
j_gene: TRBJ1-1
abundance: few
d_gene: NA
v_gene: TRBV5-1

CDR3aa: CASTDRGTRSSEIGFF
CDR3nt: TGCGCCAGCACGGACAGGGGAACCCGTTCGTCCGAAATCGGGTTCTTC
j_gene: TRBJ2-1
abundance: NA
d_gene: TRBD1
v_gene: TRBV23-1

CDR3aa: CASSRPDHTGELFF
CDR3nt: TGCGCCAGCAGCCGGCCGGACCACACCGGGGAGCTGTTTTTT
j_gene: TRBJ2-2
abundance: NA
d_gene: NA
v_gene: TRBV5-1